Presented here are 15 T cell receptor beta chains from one specimen sequenced in a study of blood T cell repertoires in COVID-19. Some clones are missing from TCRdb's copy, which holds only in-frame ones; the method was immunoSEQ multiplex PCR. Of roughly 200,000 clones in the sample, about 95% were seen once. The sequencing sample was made of peripheral blood. The receptors stem from a man aged 25 to 40 with COVID-19, enrolled during active disease.

In this sample, this clone turned up once. This chain joins TRBV5-1 and TRBJ2-1, with D unresolved. This CDR3 is built from 11 residues. V was pared by 4 bases and J by 5 bases, with 4 bases between. The V gene's germline CDR1 is SGHRS and CDR2 YFSETQ. The DNA of the CDR3 is TGCGCCAGCAGCATCGACAATGAGCAGTTCTTC. Translated: CASSIDNEQFF.

The chain links TRBV5-6 to TRBJ1-2; D not certain. The CDR3 consists of 12 residues. Germline loops: CDR1 SGHDT, CDR2 YYEEEE. The ends were cut back, 1 base at V and 8 bases at J, with 9 bases in the middle. CDR3 nucleotides: TGTGCCAGCAGCTTGATCCAGCGGGGCTACACCTTC. Its protein is CASSLIQRGYTF.

This chain joins TRBV2 and TRBJ1-1, with a possible D match to TRBD1 (5 bases). The V end was cut by 4 bases, the J end by 1 base, with 10 bases between. The germline V gene has CDR1 SNHLY and CDR2 FYNNEI. The CDR3 runs to 14 residues. The CDR3 DNA sequence: TGTGCCAGCAGTGCGGCAGGGAAGAACACTGAAGCTTTCTTT. This translates into CASSAAGKNTEAFF.

This chain connects TRBV28 to TRBJ1-4; D possibly corresponds to TRBD1 (6 bases). V shed 1 base and J shed 8 bases, with 14 bases lying between them. Germline loops: CDR1 MDHEN, CDR2 SYDVKM. This CDR3 is built from 15 residues. The CDR3 DNA is TGTGCCAGCAGTTTATCGACAGGCGCGGAGGAAAAACTGTTTTTT. Residues: CASSLSTGAEEKLFF.

This clone was seen just once. V is TRBV30 and J is TRBJ2-5, with a tentative D call TRBD2 (5 bases). The ends were cut back, 2 bases at V and 7 bases at J, with 14 bases in the middle. CDR3 length equals 13 residues. The V gene's germline CDR1 is GTSNPN and CDR2 SVGIG (reference sequence). CDR3 in amino acids: CAWSRVGAGTQYF. The CDR3 region has the DNA TGTGCCTGGAGTAGGGTGGGCGCGGGGACCCAGTACTTC.

There are a few counts of this clone. V is TRBV5-6 and J is TRBJ1-2, with 7 positions matching TRBD1. CDR3 length equals 15 residues. Germline V gene lookup returns CDR1 SGHDT and CDR2 YYEEEE. V gave up 0 bases and J gave up 1 base; unmatched junction bases: 3. In DNA, the CDR3 is TGTGCCAGCAGCTTGGAGACAGGGCATAACTATGGCTACACCTTC. Translating it yields CASSLETGHNYGYTF.

The CDR3 loop reads CASSSTGWTEAFF. The CDR3, as DNA: TGTGCCAGCAGCTCGACAGGGTGGACTGAAGCTTTCTTT. This rearrangement joins TRBV11-3 to TRBJ1-1; 7 positions agree with TRBD1. J lost 5 bases, V lost 4 bases, and 4 bases had no gene match. This CDR3 has 13 residues. CDR1 is SGHNT, CDR2 YENEEA, per germline. Together with reference TRBV11-3 and TRBJ1-1, the CDR3 gives the full variable domain: EAGVVQSPRYKIIEKKQPVAFWCNPISGHNTLYWYLQNLGQGPELLIRYENEEAVDDSQLPKDRFSAERLKGVDSTLKIQPAELGDSAVYLCASSSTGWTEAFFGQGTRLTVV.

The chain carries TRBV2 and TRBJ2-5, with a tentative D call TRBD1 (8 bases). In germline, CDR1 is SNHLY, CDR2 FYNNEI. The CDR3 totals 15 residues. Trimming left V 6 bases short and J 5 bases short, with 19 bases between. The CDR3 region has the DNA TGTGCCAGCAGGGATTACAGGGGGGGCAGGGAGACCCAGTACTTC. It is translated as CASRDYRGGRETQYF. Filled out from reference TRBV2 and TRBJ2-5, the complete variable domain reads EPEVTQTPSHQVTQMGQEVILRCVPISNHLYFYWYRQILGQKVEFLVSFYNNEISEKSEIFDDQFSVERPDGSNFTLKIRSTKLEDSAMYFCASRDYRGGRETQYFGPGTRLLVL.

The chain employs TRBV5-1 and TRBJ1-6, with a possible D match to TRBD1 (5 bases). This CDR3 is 14 amino acids long. V was shortened by 0 bases and J by 12 bases, with 13 bases between the two germline ends. The germline V gene encodes CDR1 SGHRS and CDR2 YFSETQ. The CDR3, as DNA: TGCGCCAGCAGCTTGGGACAGCGGAGGGGACCCCTCCACTTT. Amino acids: CASSLGQRRGPLHF.

The chain uses TRBV14 and TRBJ2-7; 7 nucleotides line up with TRBD1. Trimming cost V 5 bases and J 7 bases; bases outside gene matches: 8. The CDR3 is 13 amino acids. The germline gives CDR1 SGHDN, CDR2 FVKESK. The CDR3 DNA follows: TGTGCCAGCAGCTCCCGGACAGGCAGTGAGCAGTACTTC. It specifies CASSSRTGSEQYF.

This chain links TRBV12-3 or TRBV12-4 with TRBJ1-1; D not certain. The CDR3 extends over 11 amino acids. Trimming removed 4 bases at V and 6 bases at J, with 6 bases between. Here the CDR3 DNA reads TGTGCCAGCAGTTCCCGCGCTGAAGCTTTCTTT. This sequence encodes CASSSRAEAFF.

The CDR3 loop is CASSFDTGTGEAFF. For the CDR3, the DNA is TGCGCCAGCAGTTTCGACACCGGAACAGGTGAAGCTTTCTTT. The chain combines TRBV5-1 with TRBJ1-1; maybe TRBD1 (5 bases). Germline lookup yields CDR1 SGHRS and CDR2 YFSETQ. V lost 5 bases, J lost 7 bases, and 18 bases lay in between. The CDR3 has 14 amino acids.

The table lists this clone with a count of one. The V and J genes are TRBV27 and TRBJ1-2, with 7 bases matching TRBD1. This CDR3 has 12 residues. In germline, CDR1 is MNHEY, CDR2 SMNVEV (reference sequence). J was trimmed by 6 bases and V by 10 bases; bases with no gene match: 8. The CDR3, as DNA: TGTGCCACTTCGACAGGGCTGGATGGCTACACCTTC. The encoded protein is CATSTGLDGYTF.

The chain has TRBV25-1 and TRBJ1-1; 12 positions match TRBD1. The CDR3 totals 17 residues. Losses at the gene ends were 1 base for V and 1 base for J; bases not matched to a gene: 4. CDR1 is MGHDK and CDR2 is SYGVNS in the germline V gene. The CDR3 loop is CASSEWGQGARNTEAFF. The DNA of the CDR3 is TGTGCCAGCAGTGAATGGGGACAGGGGGCGCGGAACACTGAAGCTTTCTTT.

The J gene is TRBJ1-2, the V gene TRBV4-1, with 7 bases fitting TRBD1. The CDR3 totals 14 residues. V trimming: 0 bases; J trimming: 8 bases; junction bases outside the gene matches: 6. CDR1 is MGHRA and CDR2 is YSYEKL in the germline V gene. The CDR3 here is CASSQEISQGGYTF. The CDR3 DNA reads TGCGCCAGCAGCCAAGAAATCTCACAGGGGGGCTACACCTTC.